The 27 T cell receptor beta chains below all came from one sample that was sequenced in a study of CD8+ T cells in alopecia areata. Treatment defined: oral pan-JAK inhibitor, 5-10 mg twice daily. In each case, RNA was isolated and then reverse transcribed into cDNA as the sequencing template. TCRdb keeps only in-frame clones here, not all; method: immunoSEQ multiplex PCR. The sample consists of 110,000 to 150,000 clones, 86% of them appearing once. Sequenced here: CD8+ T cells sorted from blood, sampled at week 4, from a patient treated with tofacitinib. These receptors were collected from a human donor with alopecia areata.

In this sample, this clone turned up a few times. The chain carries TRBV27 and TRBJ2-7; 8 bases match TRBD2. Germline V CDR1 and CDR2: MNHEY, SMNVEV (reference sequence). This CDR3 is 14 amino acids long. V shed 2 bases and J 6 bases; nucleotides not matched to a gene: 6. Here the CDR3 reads CASSLGRRGVEQYF. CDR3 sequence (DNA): TGTGCCAGCAGTTTAGGGCGGCGGGGGGTCGAGCAGTACTTC.

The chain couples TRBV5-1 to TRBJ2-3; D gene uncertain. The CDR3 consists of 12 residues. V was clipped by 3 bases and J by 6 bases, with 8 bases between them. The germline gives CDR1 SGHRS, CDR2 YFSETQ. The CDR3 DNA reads TGCGCCAGCAGCTCTCTGCGGGATACGCAGTATTTT. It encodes CASSSLRDTQYF.

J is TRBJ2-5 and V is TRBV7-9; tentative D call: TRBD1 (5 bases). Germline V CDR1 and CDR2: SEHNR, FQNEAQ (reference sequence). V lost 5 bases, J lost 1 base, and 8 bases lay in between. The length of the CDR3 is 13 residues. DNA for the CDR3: TGTGCCAGCAGCCCGGACATCCAAGAGACCCAGTACTTC. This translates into CASSPDIQETQYF.

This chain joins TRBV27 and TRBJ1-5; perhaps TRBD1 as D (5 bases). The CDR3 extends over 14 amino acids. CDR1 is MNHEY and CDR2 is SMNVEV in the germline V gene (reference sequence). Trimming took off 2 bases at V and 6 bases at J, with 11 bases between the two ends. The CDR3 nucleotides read TGTGCCAGCAGTTTACGCCCAGGGACTCAGCCCCAGCATTTT. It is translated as CASSLRPGTQPQHF.

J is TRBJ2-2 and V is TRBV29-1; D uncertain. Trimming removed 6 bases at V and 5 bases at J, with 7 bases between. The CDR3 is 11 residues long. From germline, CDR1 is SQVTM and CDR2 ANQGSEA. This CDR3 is CSVLKTGELFF. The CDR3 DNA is TGCAGCGTGCTCAAGACCGGGGAGCTGTTTTTT.

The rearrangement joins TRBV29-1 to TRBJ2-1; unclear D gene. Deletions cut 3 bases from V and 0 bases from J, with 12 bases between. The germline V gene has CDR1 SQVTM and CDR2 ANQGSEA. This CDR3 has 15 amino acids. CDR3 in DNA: TGCAGCGTTGAGAGTCCCCCGAGCTCCTACAATGAGCAGTTCTTC. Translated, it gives CSVESPPSSYNEQFF.

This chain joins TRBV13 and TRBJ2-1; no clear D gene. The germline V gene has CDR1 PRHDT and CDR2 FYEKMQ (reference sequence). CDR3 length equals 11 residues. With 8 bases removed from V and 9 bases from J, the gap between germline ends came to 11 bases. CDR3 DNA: TGTGCCAGCGAACTTAGTGGTGAGCAGTTCTTC. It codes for CASELSGEQFF.

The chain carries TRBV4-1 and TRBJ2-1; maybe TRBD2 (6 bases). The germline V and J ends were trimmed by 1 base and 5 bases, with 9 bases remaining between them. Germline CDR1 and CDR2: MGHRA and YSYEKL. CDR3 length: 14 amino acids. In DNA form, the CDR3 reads TGCGCCAGCAGCCAAGGGGTAGCGGACAATGAGCAGTTCTTC. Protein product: CASSQGVADNEQFF.

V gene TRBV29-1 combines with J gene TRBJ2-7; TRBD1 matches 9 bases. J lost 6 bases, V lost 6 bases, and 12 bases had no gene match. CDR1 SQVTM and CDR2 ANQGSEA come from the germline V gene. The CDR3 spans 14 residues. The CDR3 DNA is TGCAGCGTCTCAACCTGGACAGGGGCCCGCGAGCAGTACTTC. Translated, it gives CSVSTWTGAREQYF.

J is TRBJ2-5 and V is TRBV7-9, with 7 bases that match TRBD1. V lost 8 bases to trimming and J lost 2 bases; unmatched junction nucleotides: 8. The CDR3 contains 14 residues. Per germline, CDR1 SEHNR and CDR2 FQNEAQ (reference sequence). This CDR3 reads CASGSRDSQETQYF. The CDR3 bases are TGTGCCAGCGGCTCTCGGGACAGTCAAGAGACCCAGTACTTC.

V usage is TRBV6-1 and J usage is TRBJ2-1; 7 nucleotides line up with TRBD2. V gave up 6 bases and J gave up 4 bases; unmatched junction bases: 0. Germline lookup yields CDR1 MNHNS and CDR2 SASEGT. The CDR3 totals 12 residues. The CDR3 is CASRLAYNEQFF. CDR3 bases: TGTGCCAGCAGACTAGCGTACAATGAGCAGTTCTTC.

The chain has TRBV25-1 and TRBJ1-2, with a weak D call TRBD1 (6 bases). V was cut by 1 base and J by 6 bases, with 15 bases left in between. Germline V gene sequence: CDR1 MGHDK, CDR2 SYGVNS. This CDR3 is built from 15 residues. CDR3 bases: TGTGCCAGCAGTGAATTCAGCAGGGGCGCAGATGGCTACACCTTC. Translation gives CASSEFSRGADGYTF.

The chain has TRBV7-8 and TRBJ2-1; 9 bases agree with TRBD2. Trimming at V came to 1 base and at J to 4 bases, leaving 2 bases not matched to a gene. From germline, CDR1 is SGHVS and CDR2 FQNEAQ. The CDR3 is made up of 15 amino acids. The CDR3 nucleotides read TGTGCCAGCAGCTTAGTAGCGGGGGAATACAATGAGCAGTTCTTC. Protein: CASSLVAGEYNEQFF.

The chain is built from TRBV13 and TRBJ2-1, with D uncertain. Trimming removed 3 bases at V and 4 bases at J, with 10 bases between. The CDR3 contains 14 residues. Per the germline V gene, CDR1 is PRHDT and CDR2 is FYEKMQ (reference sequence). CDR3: CASSFKLLYNEQFF. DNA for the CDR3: TGTGCCAGCAGCTTCAAACTGCTTTACAATGAGCAGTTCTTC.

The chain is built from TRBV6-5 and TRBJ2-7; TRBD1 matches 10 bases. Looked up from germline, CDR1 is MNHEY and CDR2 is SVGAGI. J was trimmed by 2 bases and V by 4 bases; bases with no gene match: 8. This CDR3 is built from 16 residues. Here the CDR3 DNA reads TGTGCCAGCAGTTTTGTGGGGGGGACAGGGGCCTACGAGCAGTACTTC. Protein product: CASSFVGGTGAYEQYF.

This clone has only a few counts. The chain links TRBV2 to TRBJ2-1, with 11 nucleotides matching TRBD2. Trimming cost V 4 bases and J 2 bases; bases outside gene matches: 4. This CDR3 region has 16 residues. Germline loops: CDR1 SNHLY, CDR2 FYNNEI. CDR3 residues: CASSAIAGGPYNEQFF. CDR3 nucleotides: TGTGCCAGCAGTGCCATAGCGGGAGGGCCCTACAATGAGCAGTTCTTC. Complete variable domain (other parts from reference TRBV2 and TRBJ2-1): EPEVTQTPSHQVTQMGQEVILRCVPISNHLYFYWYRQILGQKVEFLVSFYNNEISEKSEIFDDQFSVERPDGSNFTLKIRSTKLEDSAMYFCASSAIAGGPYNEQFFGPGTRLTVL.

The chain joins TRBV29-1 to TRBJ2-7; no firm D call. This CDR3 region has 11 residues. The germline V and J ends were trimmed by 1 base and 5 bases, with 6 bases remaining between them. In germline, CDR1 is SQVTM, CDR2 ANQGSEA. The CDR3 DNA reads TGCAGCGTTGAAGGGACCAACGAGCAGTACTTC. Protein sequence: CSVEGTNEQYF.

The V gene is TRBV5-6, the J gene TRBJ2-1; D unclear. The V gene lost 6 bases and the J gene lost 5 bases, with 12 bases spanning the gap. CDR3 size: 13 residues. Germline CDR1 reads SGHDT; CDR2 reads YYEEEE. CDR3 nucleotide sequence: TGTGCCAGCACCCGGACGGAGAACAATGAGCAGTTCTTC. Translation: CASTRTENNEQFF.

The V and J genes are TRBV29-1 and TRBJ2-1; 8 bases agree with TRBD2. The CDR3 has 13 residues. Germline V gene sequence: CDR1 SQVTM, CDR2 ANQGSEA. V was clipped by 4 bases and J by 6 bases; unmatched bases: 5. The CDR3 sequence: CSVVGGAVNEQFF. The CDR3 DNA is TGCAGCGTTGTCGGGGGGGCGGTCAATGAGCAGTTCTTC.

The CDR3 is CASSLEGNEQYF. The CDR3 DNA follows: TGTGCCAGCAGCTTGGAGGGGAACGAGCAGTACTTC. The chain couples TRBV7-9 to TRBJ2-7; the D gene is possibly TRBD2 (6 bases). Germline V gene sequence: CDR1 SEHNR, CDR2 FQNEAQ (reference sequence). The V end was cut by 3 bases, the J end by 5 bases, with 8 bases between. The CDR3 length is 12 residues.

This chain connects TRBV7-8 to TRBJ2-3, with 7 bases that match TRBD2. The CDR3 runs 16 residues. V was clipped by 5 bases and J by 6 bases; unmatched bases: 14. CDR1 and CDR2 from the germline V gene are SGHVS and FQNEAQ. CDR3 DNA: TGTGCCAGCAGCCCGGCGGCGACAGCGGGGTGGGATACGCAGTATTTT. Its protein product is CASSPAATAGWDTQYF.

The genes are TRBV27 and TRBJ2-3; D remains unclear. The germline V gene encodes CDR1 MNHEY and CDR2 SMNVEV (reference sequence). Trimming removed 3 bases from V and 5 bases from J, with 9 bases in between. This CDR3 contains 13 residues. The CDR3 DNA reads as TGTGCCAGCAGTTTCCTCAAGTTAGATACGCAGTATTTT. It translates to CASSFLKLDTQYF.

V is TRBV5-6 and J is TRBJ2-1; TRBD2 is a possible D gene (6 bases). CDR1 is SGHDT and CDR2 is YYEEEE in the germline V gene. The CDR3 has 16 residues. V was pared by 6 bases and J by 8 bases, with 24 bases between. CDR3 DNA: TGTGCCAGCACCATCGGCGGGGCGGTGACCATTTATGAGCAGTTCTTC. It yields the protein CASTIGGAVTIYEQFF. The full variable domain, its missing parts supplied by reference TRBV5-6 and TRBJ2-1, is DAGVTQSPTHLIKTRGQQVTLRCSPKSGHDTVSWYQQALGQGPQFIFQYYEEEERQRGNFPDRFSGHQFPNYSSELNVNALLLGDSALYLCASTIGGAVTIYEQFFGPGTRLTVL.

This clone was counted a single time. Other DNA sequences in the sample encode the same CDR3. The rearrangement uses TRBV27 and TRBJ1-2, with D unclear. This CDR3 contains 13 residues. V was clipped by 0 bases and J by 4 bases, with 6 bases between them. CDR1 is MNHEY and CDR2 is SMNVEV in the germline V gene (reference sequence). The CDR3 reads CASSLSTGYGYTF. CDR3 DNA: TGTGCCAGCAGTTTATCGACGGGCTATGGCTACACCTTC.

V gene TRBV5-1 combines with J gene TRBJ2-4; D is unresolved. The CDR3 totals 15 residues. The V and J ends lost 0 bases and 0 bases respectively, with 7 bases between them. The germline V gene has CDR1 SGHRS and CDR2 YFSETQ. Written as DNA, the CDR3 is TGCGCCAGCAGCTTGGCCAGACTAGCCAAAAACATTCAGTACTTC. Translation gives CASSLARLAKNIQYF.

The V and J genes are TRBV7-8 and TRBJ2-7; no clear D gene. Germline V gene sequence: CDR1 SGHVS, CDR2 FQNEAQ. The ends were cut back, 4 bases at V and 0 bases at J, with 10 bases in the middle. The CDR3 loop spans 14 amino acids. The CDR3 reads CASSYGTDSYEQYF. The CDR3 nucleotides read TGTGCCAGCAGCTACGGTACGGACTCCTACGAGCAGTACTTC. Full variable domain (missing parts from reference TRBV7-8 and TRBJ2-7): GAGVSQSPRYKVAKRGQDVALRCDPISGHVSLFWYQQALGQGPEFLTYFQNEAQLDKSGLPSDRFFAERPEGSVSTLKIQRTQQEDSAVYLCASSYGTDSYEQYFGPGTRLTVT.

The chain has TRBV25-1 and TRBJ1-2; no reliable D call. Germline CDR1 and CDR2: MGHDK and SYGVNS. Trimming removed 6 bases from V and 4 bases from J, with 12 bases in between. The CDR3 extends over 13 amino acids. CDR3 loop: CASSGLEVYGYTF. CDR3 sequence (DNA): TGTGCCAGCAGCGGGTTGGAGGTCTATGGCTACACCTTC.